This TCR beta chain was identified during a study of tumor-infiltrating lymphocytes in primary liver carcinoma. RNA and DNA were co-extracted from about 20-30 mg of unsorted bulk tissue. General study points: Detection in all five tumor regions applied to only about 7.5-24% of top clones.

TCR beta cDNA was prepared out of roughly 0.5 ug total RNA by means of a constant-region primer. Each TCR beta library was derived from three nested multiplex PCR rounds that employed slightly modified ARM-PCR. For roughly 10 cycles apiece, the opening two PCR rounds ran with TRBV1-TRBV30 forward primers and a C-beta reverse primer. TCRdb independently ran MiXCR on the multiplex PCR reads; one entry per CDR3 protein. The sample holds under 25,000 distinct CDR3 sequences, 70% to 80% seen once. Trimming removed 7 bases at V and 2 bases at J, with 19 bases between. Germline CDR1 reads SQVTM; CDR2 reads ANQGSEA. The CDR3 has 15 residues. About this clonotype itself: Its target is unknown. The CDR3 end shows no conserved phenylalanine or tryptophan, and so a read error is likely.

The sequence was collected from a woman aged 25-40 years with primary liver carcinoma and hepatitis B virus infection. The genes are TRBV29-1 and TRBJ2-3, with D possibly being TRBD2 (6 bases). The sequenced sample consisted of liver tumor tissue from sampling region 5. Specified subset: tumor region T5, tumor centre. CDR3 nucleotide sequence: TGCAGCGCCCTAGAGACTAGTGGGTCCACAGATACGCAGTATTTA. It codes for CSALETSGSTDTQYL.